This paragraph reports one T cell receptor beta chain. Assay used: immunoSEQ multiplex PCR; TCRdb lists only in-frame clones, some missing. The profile shows about 2.4 million clones, 80% to 95% of them singletons. CDR3 size: 15 residues. V shed 4 bases and J 5 bases; nucleotides not matched to a gene: 10. The germline V gene has CDR1 SGHRS and CDR2 YFSETQ. The data were obtained in a study of shared clonotypes between healthy human individuals. The chain recombines TRBV5-1 with TRBJ2-5, with 8 bases lining up with TRBD1. The sequenced material came from naive CD4+ T cells from PBMCs. The subset: CD45RA+ positively selected. The receptor was isolated from a man aged 18 to 30 in good health. Some clones in this sample may be carry-over from other donors' samples. This CDR3 is CASSPRQGMVETQYF. The CDR3, as DNA: TGCGCCAGCAGCCCAAGACAGGGGATGGTGGAGACCCAGTACTTC.